This note documents a single T cell receptor (beta chain) sequence. What it binds is unknown. The entry originates in a study of T-cell memory formation after mild COVID-19. Overall study context: TCR clusters showed largely donor specificity.

Researchers used 5'RACE with constant-segment primers to make TCR alpha and TCR beta cDNA libraries that carry sample barcodes and UMIs. MiXCR, run by TCRdb on the 5' RACE reads, gives a single entry per CDR3 protein. This sample has just over 300,000 distinct CDR3 sequences, with just under 20% found just once. Whole-study findings and limits: Contracting clones, day 15 to 85, had balanced CD4/CD8, and later expanders favored CD4+. Among contracting clones, CD4+ were mainly CM/EM and CD8+ enriched in EMRA.

Germline-derived CDR1 and CDR2 are MNHEY and SVGEGT. V lost 0 bases to trimming and J lost 2 bases; unmatched junction nucleotides: 7. The CDR3 runs 17 residues. This clonotype originated in a young man who had mild COVID-19 (a few samples of this study predate the infection). Cell type and time point are not known. The chain joins TRBV6-2 or TRBV6-3 to TRBJ2-1; TRBD2 aligns across 7 bases. The sequencing input was PBMCs or a T cell subset sorted from them (not recorded which). This CDR3 is CASSYSGTILPYNEQFF. For the CDR3, the DNA is TGTGCCAGCAGTTACTCTGGGACTATCCTACCCTACAATGAGCAGTTCTTC.